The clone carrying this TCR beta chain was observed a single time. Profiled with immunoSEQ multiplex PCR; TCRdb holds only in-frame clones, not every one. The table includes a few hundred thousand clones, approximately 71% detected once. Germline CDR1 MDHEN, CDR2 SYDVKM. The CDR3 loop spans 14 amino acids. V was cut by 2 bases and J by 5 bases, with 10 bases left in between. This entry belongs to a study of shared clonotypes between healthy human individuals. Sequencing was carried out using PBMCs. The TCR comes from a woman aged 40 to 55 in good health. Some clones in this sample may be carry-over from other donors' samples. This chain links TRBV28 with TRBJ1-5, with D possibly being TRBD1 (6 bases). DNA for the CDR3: TGTGCCAGCAGTTTAAGGGGGGCCGATCAGCCCCAGCATTTT. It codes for CASSLRGADQPQHF.